This TCR beta chain was documented in a study of T cell clonality in common variable immunodeficiency (dated by TCRdb to about 2015). The paper as a whole reports these results and caveats: Healthy controls shared more TCRbeta clones with each other than CVID subjects shared among themselves (p < 0.0001). Even though DNA input was the same, control samples had an average of about 80,000 unique sequences each, compared with some 32,000 in CVID samples. TCRbeta clonality was higher in CVID subjects than in healthy controls (t-test p = 0.018), and the increase was most characteristic of about a third of subjects. Reportedly, TCRbeta sequences from CVID had fewer deletions and N-nucleotide insertions, and highly modified clones with 13 or more V deletions were absent from CVID. It was noted by the authors that sequencing of the repertoires of T cell subpopulations would be needed to clarify the cause of the increased clonality in CVID. Differences among patients in the CVID cohort limited the correlations between repertoire features and clinical complications.

From the cysteine up to the phenylalanine, the CDR3 has a length of 16 residues. Of the CDR3's DNA, 39 bases were read; they are in frame from base 1. The germline ends are 10 bases apart after V is trimmed by 0 bases and J by 1 base. The germline V gene specifies LGHNA as CDR1 and YNFKEQ as CDR2. For sequencing, equivalent amounts of genomic DNA were input from CVID and control samples. For every sample, a 60 bp segment covering the rearranged TCRbeta CDR3 region was amplified and then sequenced. TCRbeta amplification used the immunoSEQ assay, a bias-corrected multiplex PCR with high-throughput sequencing. In the original analysis: Every unique nucleotide sequence was considered a clone and was annotated with V, D and J genes, copy number and frequency. Sequences were labeled productive if in frame, and non-productive if out of frame or containing stop codons. As previously described, clonality was computed from Shannon's entropy. The predicted amino acid sequences of productive clones were used to derive mean CDR3 Kyte-Doolittle hydropathy. Hierarchical clustering of scaled V gene usage was performed with the R hclust function using Manhattan distance and complete linkage. Sharing of clones by CDR3 amino acid sequence was evaluated through resampling of 12 repertoires per group over 100 rounds. The repertoires were searched for some 70 published EBV-specific TCRbeta sequences and 245 published CMV-specific TCRbeta sequences. After a couple of CVID samples that produced fewer than 10,000 sequences were dropped from the analysis, some 42 CVID repertoires remained. Held by TCRdb, this immuneACCESS table contains in-frame sequences only and omits some clones. Under half of the omission traces to an unresolved V gene where checked; the cause of the rest is unknown. V and J calls and clone size are those listed in that table; D and trimming were worked out from the DNA. In this sample the table shows around 57,000 clones, and no singletons are among them. The ten largest make up 5.4% of the sample.

Most of the CVID patients and most of the healthy controls were of Caucasian heritage. Heparinized peripheral whole blood samples of roughly 5 to 8 ml were obtained from each donor. Genomic DNA from adults with common variable immune deficiency (CVID) and from healthy adult controls was used for sequencing of TCRbeta CDR3 repertoires. A total of approximately 22 healthy adult volunteers (approximately 12 female and around 10 male; age range roughly 23 to 66 years, mean age approximately 35) were included in the control group. Diluted blood was subjected to density centrifugation over Hypaque 1077 or Ficoll-Paque for isolation of peripheral blood mononuclear cells. Genomic DNA was obtained from unsorted mononuclear cells through either Qiagen column purification or a centrifugation-based method. This clone was seen at least ten times. Which antigen it targets is not known. The read terminates 3 residues before the CDR3 end, so the remaining end is supplied by the germline J gene.

The source is a person aged 18 to 75 in good health. This chain is built from TRBV4-2 and TRBJ2-4; the D gene lacks a confident call. Input material: peripheral blood mononuclear cells. CDR3 loop: CASSQDRIKAKNIQYF. The sequenced part of the CDR3 DNA is TGTGCCAGCAGCCAAGACAGGATCAAGGCCAAAAACATT.